This TCR beta chain comes out of a study of blood T cell repertoires in COVID-19. The data were produced by immunoSEQ multiplex PCR, yet TCRdb's version contains in-frame clones alone and is incomplete. The table records around 65,000 clones, approximately 91% of them present only once. Germline loops: CDR1 LGHNA, CDR2 YSLEER. The CDR3 has 13 residues. The V end was cut by 0 bases, the J end by 0 bases, with 3 bases between. This sequence originates from a human donor in a cohort sampled during active COVID-19. The sample was peripheral blood. The gene calls are TRBV4-3 and TRBJ2-7, with D unclear. CDR3 nucleotides: TGCGCCAGCAGCCAAGATAGCTCCTACGAGCAGTACTTC. Protein product: CASSQDSSYEQYF.